This TCR beta chain was observed in a study of blood T cell repertoires in COVID-19. Regarding this clone: The same CDR3 also results from other DNA sequences found in this sample.

Per the authors' pipeline: Counts of nucleated cells, estimated from reference gene primer amplification, were obtained. The method was immunoSEQ multiplex PCR; TCRdb's version includes in-frame clones alone and lacks a portion of them. That table is the source of V, J and clone size, and D and trimming were worked out from the DNA. The sample yields about 400,000 clones, roughly 87% seen once. The sequenced sample consisted of PBMCs or T cells enriched from blood (not recorded which). The sequence derives from a woman between 35 and 50 years old with acute COVID-19.

The CDR3 here is CASSIDPGTEAFF. CDR3 coding DNA: TGTGCCAGTAGTATAGATCCGGGGACTGAAGCTTTCTTT. The chain couples TRBV19 to TRBJ1-1; no clear D gene. Trimming pared 0 bases from V and 5 bases from J, leaving 7 bases between. The CDR3 loop spans 13 amino acids. Germline CDR1 reads LNHDA; CDR2 reads SQIVND (reference sequence).